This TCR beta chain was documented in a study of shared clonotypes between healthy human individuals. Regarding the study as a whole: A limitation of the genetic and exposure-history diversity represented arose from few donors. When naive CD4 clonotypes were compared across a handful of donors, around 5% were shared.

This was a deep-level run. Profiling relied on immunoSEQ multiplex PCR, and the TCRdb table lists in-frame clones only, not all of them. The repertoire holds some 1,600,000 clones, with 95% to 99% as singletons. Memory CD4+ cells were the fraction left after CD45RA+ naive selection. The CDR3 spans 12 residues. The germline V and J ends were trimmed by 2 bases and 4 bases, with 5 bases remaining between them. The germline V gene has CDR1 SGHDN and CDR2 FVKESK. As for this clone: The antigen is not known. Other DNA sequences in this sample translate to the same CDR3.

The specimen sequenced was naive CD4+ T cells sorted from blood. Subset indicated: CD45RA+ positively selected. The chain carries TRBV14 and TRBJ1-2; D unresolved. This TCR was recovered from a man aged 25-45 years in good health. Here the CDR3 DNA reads TGTGCCAGCAGCCAACGGACCTATGGCTACACCTTC. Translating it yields CASSQRTYGYTF. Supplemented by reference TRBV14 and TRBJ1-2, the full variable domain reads EAGVTQFPSHSVIEKGQTVTLRCDPISGHDNLYWYRRVMGKEIKFLLHFVKESKQDESGMPNNRFLAERTGGTYSTLKVQPAELEDSGVYFCASSQRTYGYTFGSGTRLTVV.